This T cell receptor beta chain was recovered during a study of T cells in Graves' hyperthyroidism and ophthalmopathy. Details on this clonotype: The target antigen is unknown. As the CDR3 is not closed by the conserved phenylalanine or tryptophan, this likely results from a read error.

Germline V lookup: CDR1 DFQATT, CDR2 SNEGSKA (reference sequence). V was trimmed by 6 bases and J by 0 bases, leaving 14 bases between them. There are 14 residues in the CDR3. RNA transcripts provided the source from which TCR beta CDR3 regions were amplified. Carried out on the TCR CDR3, a first-round RT-PCR used the HTBI primer set. In TCRdb, the multiplex PCR reads were re-called with MiXCR into one record per CDR3 protein. The sample includes 660,000 or so distinct CDR3 sequences, 45% of them seen just once. General study findings and limits: Within blood appeared most thyroid clonotypes that had expanded above 0.001.

The sequence was obtained from an adult man with Graves' disease, either hyperthyroidism or ophthalmopathy (not recorded which). The sample was peripheral blood or thyroid tissue (not recorded which). The V call is TRBV20-1, the J call TRBJ1-1, with D perhaps matching TRBD1 (6 bases). The CDR3 nucleotides are TGCAGTGCCCAATTGACAGGAATGAACACTGAAGCTTTCCTT. It encodes CSAQLTGMNTEAFL.